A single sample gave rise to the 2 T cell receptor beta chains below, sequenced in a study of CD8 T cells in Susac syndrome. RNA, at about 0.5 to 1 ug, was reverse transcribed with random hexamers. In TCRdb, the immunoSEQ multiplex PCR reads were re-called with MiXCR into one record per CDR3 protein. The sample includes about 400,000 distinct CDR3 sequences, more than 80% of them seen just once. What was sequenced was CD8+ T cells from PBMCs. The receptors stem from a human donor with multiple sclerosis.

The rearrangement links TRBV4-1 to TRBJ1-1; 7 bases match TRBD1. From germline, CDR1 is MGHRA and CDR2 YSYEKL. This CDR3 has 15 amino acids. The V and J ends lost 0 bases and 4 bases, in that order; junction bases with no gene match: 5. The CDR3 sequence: CASSQENQGGTEAFF. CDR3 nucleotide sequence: TGCGCCAGCAGCCAAGAGAACCAGGGGGGCACTGAAGCTTTCTTT.

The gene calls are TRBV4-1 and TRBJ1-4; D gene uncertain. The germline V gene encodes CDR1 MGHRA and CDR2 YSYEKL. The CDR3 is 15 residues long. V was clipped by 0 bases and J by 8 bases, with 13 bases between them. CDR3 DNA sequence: TGCGCCAGCAGCCAAGAAGTTGCTGGGCCAGAAAAACTGTTTTTT. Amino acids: CASSQEVAGPEKLFF.